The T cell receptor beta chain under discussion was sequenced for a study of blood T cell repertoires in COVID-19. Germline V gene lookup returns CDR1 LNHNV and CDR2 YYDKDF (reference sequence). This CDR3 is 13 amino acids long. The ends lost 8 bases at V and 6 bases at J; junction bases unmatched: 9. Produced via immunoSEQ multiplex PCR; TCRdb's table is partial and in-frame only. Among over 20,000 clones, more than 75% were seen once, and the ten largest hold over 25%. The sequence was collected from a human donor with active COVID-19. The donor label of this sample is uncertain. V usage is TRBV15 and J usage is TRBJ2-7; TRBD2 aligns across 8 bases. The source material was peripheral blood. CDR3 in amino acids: CATRGTRSPEQYF. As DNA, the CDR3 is TGTGCCACCCGGGGGACTAGGAGTCCCGAGCAGTACTTC.